This TCR beta chain was found in a study of cytomegalovirus exposure and HLA in healthy donors. Study as a whole: From HLA-typed donors, an early data release held about 85 million unique TCRs. Whole-study findings and limits: Donor immune exposure was known only as CMV serostatus. The study found most TCR sequences rare, yet found some public TCRs in many donors. A later analysis found TCR association rates differed by HLA locus, highest for DRB1 and lowest for HLA-C.

With respect to this clone: Antigen unknown.

The PCR made use of 60 Vbeta and 13 Jbeta primers. Clones were read by immunoSEQ multiplex PCR, and TCRdb kept only the in-frame ones, dropping some. Listed are roughly 190,000 clones; 6.5% falls within the top ten. The CDR3 runs 16 residues. Germline V lookup: CDR1 SGHRS, CDR2 YFSETQ. V gave up 5 bases and J gave up 0 bases; unmatched junction bases: 7. This TCR was sampled from a man between 25 and 39 years old in good health and CMV-seronegative. The chain joins TRBV5-1 to TRBJ2-7, with 11 bases that match TRBD2. Sample: PBMCs. The CDR3 bases are TGCGCCAGCAGGACGACTAGCGGGACACCCTCCTACGAGCAGTACTTC. It specifies CASRTTSGTPSYEQYF.